This is a list of T cell receptor beta chains from one sample in a study of early T cells in non-severe SARS-CoV-2 infection. Each CDR3 protein gets one entry after TCRdb re-called the 5' RACE reads with MiXCR. The repertoire has about 84,000 distinct CDR3 sequences, 12% of them found once; the top ten carry over 2.5%. The sequencing input was whole blood. These receptors came from an adult who was a healthcare worker with PCR-confirmed SARS-CoV-2 infection or an uninfected control (not recorded which). CDR3s include the opening cysteine and the closing phenylalanine or tryptophan. A D gene is named only where the DNA matches it firmly. A clone size is listed for some rows: how often the clone was seen (once, few, many), or a class if it is expanded.

clone_size: many
cdr3_length: 13
j_call: TRBJ2-3
v_call: TRBV6-1
d_call: -
cdr3_nt: TGTGCCAGCAGTGAAGCTGAGCTTCTTACGCAGTATTTT
cdr3_aa: CASSEAELLTQYF

clone_size: many
cdr3_length: 14
j_call: TRBJ2-5
v_call: TRBV2
d_call: -
cdr3_nt: TGTGCCAACCGTTGGAGGACAGATGAAGAGACCCAGTACTTC
cdr3_aa: CANRWRTDEETQYF

clone_size: many
cdr3_length: 13
j_call: TRBJ1-1
v_call: TRBV6-6
d_call: -
cdr3_nt: TGTGCCAGCAGCCCCTTCCCCCGAACTGAAGCTTTCTTT
cdr3_aa: CASSPFPRTEAFF

clone_size: many
cdr3_length: 15
j_call: TRBJ2-3
v_call: TRBV18
d_call: TRBD2
cdr3_nt: TGTGCCAGCTCACCTATCGCGGGGGGTCAAGATACGCAGTATTTT
cdr3_aa: CASSPIAGGQDTQYF

clone_size: medium-sized
cdr3_length: 13
j_call: TRBJ2-7
v_call: TRBV29-1
d_call: -
cdr3_nt: TGCAGCGTTGCCCTCCCTGGACCAGACGAGCAGTACTTC
cdr3_aa: CSVALPGPDEQYF

clone_size: few
cdr3_length: 17
j_call: TRBJ2-2
v_call: TRBV4-1
d_call: TRBD1
cdr3_nt: TGCGCCAGCAGCCAAGATCCCGGGACAGGGGGCTTCGGGGAGCTGTTTTTT
cdr3_aa: CASSQDPGTGGFGELFF

clone_size: -
cdr3_length: 17
j_call: TRBJ2-3
v_call: TRBV7-9
d_call: -
cdr3_nt: TGTGCCAGCAGCTTAGCATCAGGCCCTCCTGGCACAGATACGCAGTATTTT
cdr3_aa: CASSLASGPPGTDTQYF

clone_size: -
cdr3_length: 13
j_call: TRBJ1-2
v_call: TRBV9
d_call: -
cdr3_nt: TGTGCCAGCAGCGTAGTAGAGCGTGCGGGCTACACCTTC
cdr3_aa: CASSVVERAGYTF

clone_size: few
cdr3_length: 13
j_call: TRBJ2-1
v_call: TRBV29-1
d_call: -
cdr3_nt: TGCAGCGTTGAAAATCCGGGTTACAATGAGCAGTTCTTC
cdr3_aa: CSVENPGYNEQFF

clone_size: few
cdr3_length: 13
j_call: TRBJ1-5
v_call: TRBV9
d_call: -
cdr3_nt: TGTGCCAGCAGCGTAGGGCTCGACCAGCCCCAGCATTTT
cdr3_aa: CASSVGLDQPQHF

clone_size: many
cdr3_length: 15
j_call: TRBJ2-1
v_call: TRBV7-3
d_call: TRBD2
cdr3_nt: TGTGCCAGCAGCTCCCTCCCGGGAGCGGGGAATGAGCAGTTCTTC
cdr3_aa: CASSSLPGAGNEQFF

clone_size: few
cdr3_length: 14
j_call: TRBJ2-7
v_call: TRBV12-3/TRBV12-4
d_call: TRBD2
cdr3_nt: TGTGCCAGCAGGTTGGGCGGGAGCTCCTACGAGCAGTACTTC
cdr3_aa: CASRLGGSSYEQYF

clone_size: -
cdr3_length: 15
j_call: TRBJ2-1
v_call: TRBV11-2
d_call: -
cdr3_nt: TGTGCCAGCAGCTTGGGACCTTACTTCTACAATGAGCAGTTCTTC
cdr3_aa: CASSLGPYFYNEQFF